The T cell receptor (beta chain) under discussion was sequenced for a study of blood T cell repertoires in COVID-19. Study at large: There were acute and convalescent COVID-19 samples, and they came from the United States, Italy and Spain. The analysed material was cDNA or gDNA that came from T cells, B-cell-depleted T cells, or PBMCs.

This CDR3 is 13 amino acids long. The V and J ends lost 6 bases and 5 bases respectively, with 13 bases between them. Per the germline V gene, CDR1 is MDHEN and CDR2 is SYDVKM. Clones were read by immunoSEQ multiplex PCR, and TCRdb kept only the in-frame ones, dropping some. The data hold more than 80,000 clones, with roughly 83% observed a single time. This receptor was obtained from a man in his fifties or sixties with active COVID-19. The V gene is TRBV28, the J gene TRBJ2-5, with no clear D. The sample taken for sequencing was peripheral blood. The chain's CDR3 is CASRETTRETQYF. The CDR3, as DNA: TGTGCCAGCAGGGAGACCACCCGGGAGACCCAGTACTTC.